This TCR beta chain was profiled in a study of long-term antiretroviral therapy in people with HIV. Study-wide results and limits: Diversity measured after ART increased yet remained under transplant donor controls. Information pertaining to ART adherence, viral resistance or therapeutic modifications was not obtained.

Trimming cost V 3 bases and J 1 base, with 13 bases left between them. This CDR3 has 16 residues. Germline lookup yields CDR1 SGDLS and CDR2 YYNGEE. Version v3.0 of the immunoSEQ assay ran at survey level. TCRdb keeps only in-frame clones here, not all; method: immunoSEQ multiplex PCR. The sample carries 20,000 to 25,000 clones, more than 70% recorded once. Every participant with HIV received treatment in the United States. Cryopreserved PBMC numbered about 1-10 million per sample before DNA extraction. Note on this clone: Its matching antigen is unknown.

This TCR was sampled from a man in his sixties with HIV. The V and J genes are TRBV9 and TRBJ1-4, with no clear D. This material consisted of unsorted PBMCs, taken 0.6 years after starting antiretroviral therapy. The CDR3 DNA follows: TGTGCCAGCAGCGAACCCCACAAGAGAACTAATGAAAAACTGTTTTTT. This translates into CASSEPHKRTNEKLFF. Looking up the rest from reference TRBV9 and TRBJ1-4 gives the full variable domain: DSGVTQTPKHLITATGQRVTLRCSPRSGDLSVYWYQQSLDQGLQFLIQYYNGEERAKGNILERFSAQQFPDLHSELNLSSLELGDSALYFCASSEPHKRTNEKLFFGSGTQLSVL.